What follows is one TCR beta chain and its context. This record belongs to a study of blood T cell repertoires in COVID-19. Study-wide context: Collection of acute and convalescent COVID-19 samples took place in the United States, Italy and Spain.

Cohort placement rested on clinical history that participants reported themselves. Cohort 3 recovery required two negative PCRs, clearance, or symptom resolution. Original analysis: Amplification of reference gene primers was used by the study to estimate nucleated cell counts. Generated by immunoSEQ multiplex PCR, the TCRdb table keeps only in-frame clones and is missing some. V and J calls and clone size are as listed in that table; D and trimming were resolved from the DNA. The table has some 270,000 clones, roughly 84% seen once. Germline-derived CDR1 and CDR2 are LGHNA and YNFKEQ. The V and J ends lost 3 bases and 6 bases, in that order; junction bases with no gene match: 6. The CDR3 is 15 residues long.

This clonotype was sampled from a man aged 50 to 60 who had recovered from COVID-19. The V and J genes are TRBV4-2 and TRBJ1-5; 9 positions match TRBD1. The material sequenced was PBMCs or T cells enriched from blood (not recorded which). The DNA of the CDR3 is TGTGCCAGCAGCCACGACGCGGGACAGGGTCAGCCCCAGCATTTT. Protein sequence: CASSHDAGQGQPQHF.